These 32 T cell receptor beta chains were sequenced from one sample in a study of blood T cells in healthy people across ages. A second about 7 to 11 cycle PCR used barcoded and J-beta primers. TCRdb reanalysed the 5' RACE reads using MiXCR and keeps one entry per CDR3 protein. The data contain about 1.8 million distinct CDR3 sequences, around 48% of them singletons. Sequences were obtained from blood. The receptor set was obtained from a woman between 40 and 55 years old in good health.

This clonotype appeared a single time. Germline and junction disagree at one end, which may indicate a read error. The chain is built from TRBV4-1 and TRBJ1-2; 9 nucleotides line up with TRBD1. The CDR3 has 15 residues. CDR1 is MGHRA and CDR2 is YSYEKL in the germline V gene. CDR3 in amino acids: CANSQDRTGAYGYTF. For the CDR3, the DNA is TGCGCCAACAGCCAAGATCGGACAGGGGCGTATGGCTACACCTTC.

This clonotype was found many times. CDR3 sequence reads: CASSLHPRETQYF. The CDR3 DNA reads as TGTGCCAGCAGCTTGCACCCCAGGGAGACCCAGTACTTC. This sequence joins TRBV7-2 and TRBJ2-5; D not certain. Germline CDR1 is SGHTA and CDR2 is FQGNSA. The CDR3 loop spans 13 amino acids. V lost 3 bases and J 5 bases, leaving 10 bases between the germline ends.

The chain recombines TRBV5-1 with TRBJ2-1; 10 bases line up with TRBD2. In germline, CDR1 is SGHRS, CDR2 YFSETQ. This CDR3 has 16 residues. The V and J ends lost 4 bases and 7 bases, in that order; junction bases with no gene match: 11. CDR3 loop: CASSTSGDPSGNEQFF. The CDR3 bases are TGCGCCAGCAGCACTAGCGGGGATCCCTCGGGGAATGAGCAGTTCTTC.

V gene TRBV3-1 combines with J gene TRBJ1-2; D is possibly TRBD1 (6 bases). The V end was cut by 4 bases, the J end by 2 bases, with 17 bases between. The CDR3 has 16 residues. CDR1 is LGHDT, CDR2 YNNKEL, per germline (reference sequence). The CDR3 coding sequence is TGTGCCAGCAGCCGGCGGACAGTTGCTTCAAACTATGGCTACACCTTC. Amino acid sequence: CASSRRTVASNYGYTF.

The chain has TRBV20-1 and TRBJ1-5; D is perhaps TRBD1 (6 bases). Germline V lookup: CDR1 DFQATT, CDR2 SNEGSKA (reference sequence). V was clipped by 0 bases and J by 6 bases, with 12 bases between them. The CDR3 loop spans 14 amino acids. In DNA form, the CDR3 reads TGCAGTGCTAGAGACCACAGGGTTACTCAGCCCCAGCATTTT. This sequence encodes CSARDHRVTQPQHF.

This clonotype was counted a few times. The chain couples TRBV20-1 to TRBJ1-2, with no clear D. Germline V CDR1 and CDR2: DFQATT, SNEGSKA (reference sequence). Trimming stripped 6 bases from V and 4 bases from J, with 18 bases between. This CDR3 contains 14 residues. CDR3 nucleotide sequence: TGCAGTGCCACTAAGCGCGGGGAGGTCTATGGCTACACCTTC. Translation gives CSATKRGEVYGYTF.

The chain couples TRBV25-1 to TRBJ2-1; D unclear. Trimming stripped 2 bases from V and 8 bases from J, with 13 bases between. The CDR3 is 14 residues long. Germline values: CDR1 MGHDK, CDR2 SYGVNS. CDR3 DNA: TGTGCCAGCAGTGAACCAGGACCCCAGGATGAGCAGTTCTTC. Its protein product is CASSEPGPQDEQFF.

V gene TRBV7-6 combines with J gene TRBJ1-6; no clear D gene. The CDR3 has 14 amino acids. From germline, CDR1 is SGHVS and CDR2 FNYEAQ. V gave up 5 bases and J gave up 1 base, with 6 bases separating them. CDR3 sequence reads: CASSPQSYNSPLHF. For the CDR3, the DNA is TGTGCCAGCAGCCCTCAGTCCTATAATTCACCCCTCCACTTT.

Only one count was recorded for this clonotype. The chain links TRBV4-3 to TRBJ2-7; 10 positions agree with TRBD2. The DNA end is a closer match to TRBJ2-5, so the J assignment may be wrong. In germline, CDR1 is LGHNA, CDR2 YSLEER. The CDR3 spans 17 residues. The CDR3 nucleotides are TGCGCCAGCAGCCCCCGGACGAGCGGGGGGGCCATAGAGACCCAGTACTTC. It encodes CASSPRTSGGAIETQYF.

This clonotype was counted a few times. The chain has TRBV28 and TRBJ2-3; TRBD2 agrees at 8 bases. From germline, CDR1 is MDHEN and CDR2 SYDVKM. After removal of 7 bases from V and 2 bases from J, the junction contained 8 bases not matched to a gene. This CDR3 comprises 15 residues. The CDR3 DNA reads TGTGCCAGCATATCCAGCGGGGGACTCACAGATACGCAGTATTTT. Amino acids: CASISSGGLTDTQYF.

In its sample, this clonotype was seen once. The rearrangement joins TRBV2 to TRBJ2-5; tentatively, D is TRBD2 (5 bases). V was cut by 0 bases and J by 9 bases, with 11 bases left in between. In germline, CDR1 is SNHLY, CDR2 FYNNEI. The CDR3 runs 13 residues. The CDR3, as DNA: TGTGCCAGCAGTGAAGCGACCTTGGAGGCCCAGTACTTC. It translates to CASSEATLEAQYF.

The chain carries TRBV6-2 or TRBV6-3 and TRBJ2-7; 10 bases line up with TRBD1. The CDR3 is made up of 17 amino acids. Germline CDR1 reads MNHEY; CDR2 reads SVGEGT. The ends lost 5 bases at V and 7 bases at J; junction bases unmatched: 17. The CDR3 spells CASSTARTGGRRNEQYF. The CDR3 DNA is TGTGCCAGCAGTACTGCCCGGACAGGGGGTCGCCGCAATGAGCAGTACTTC.

This clonotype was seen a handful of times. The chain recombines TRBV4-3 with TRBJ2-6; 8 bases align to TRBD2. Looked up from germline, CDR1 is LGHNA and CDR2 is YSLEER. V trimming: 4 bases; J trimming: 0 bases; junction bases outside the gene matches: 11. This CDR3 is 19 amino acids long. The CDR3 loop is CASSPGVAGFGSGANVLTF. The CDR3 DNA follows: TGCGCCAGCAGCCCCGGGGTAGCGGGGTTCGGCTCTGGGGCCAACGTCCTGACTTTC.

The chain is built from TRBV3-1 and TRBJ2-5, with 13 bases matching TRBD2. CDR1 is LGHDT and CDR2 is YNNKEL in the germline V gene (reference sequence). The CDR3 covers 16 residues. With V trimmed by 6 bases and J by 6 bases, 10 bases remained unmatched. The CDR3 nucleotides read TGTGCCAGCAGAGCGCCCGGGACTAGCGGGATCCAGACCCAGTACTTC. It is translated as CASRAPGTSGIQTQYF.

The chain recombines TRBV6-5 with TRBJ2-5; D is perhaps TRBD1 (6 bases). The CDR3 sequence is 16 residues long. CDR1 is MNHEY, CDR2 SVGAGI, per germline. Trimming shortened V by 4 bases and J by 0 bases, and 15 bases separated the two germline ends. The CDR3 spells CASSSLLDRNQETQYF. DNA of the CDR3: TGTGCCAGCAGTTCCCTGCTCGACAGGAACCAAGAGACCCAGTACTTC.

V and J are TRBV9 and TRBJ1-2, with 10 bases aligning to TRBD1. This CDR3 has 16 residues. CDR1 and CDR2 (germline): SGDLS, YYNGEE. V lost 0 bases, J lost 4 bases, and 6 bases stayed unmatched. As DNA, the CDR3 is TGTGCCAGCAGCGTAGGGGGACAGGGGATCGGCTATGGCTACACCTTC. Translated, it gives CASSVGGQGIGYGYTF.

V gene TRBV28 combines with J gene TRBJ1-5, with 9 bases identical to TRBD1. The germline V gene encodes CDR1 MDHEN and CDR2 SYDVKM. The CDR3 consists of 16 residues. The ends lost 6 bases at V and 4 bases at J; junction bases unmatched: 10. The CDR3 nucleotides read TGTGCCAGCAGACGTACCGGGACAGGGATAAATCAGCCCCAGCATTTT. Protein: CASRRTGTGINQPQHF.

This clonotype was detected a few times. The chain carries TRBV7-3 and TRBJ2-1, with unresolved D. The CDR3 totals 15 residues. Germline values: CDR1 SGHTA, CDR2 FQGTGA. V lost 2 bases and J 0 bases, leaving 8 bases between the germline ends. CDR3 protein: CASSLAPHSYNEQFF. CDR3 nucleotides: TGTGCCAGCAGCTTAGCCCCCCACTCCTACAATGAGCAGTTCTTC. Based on the CDR3 plus reference TRBV7-3 and TRBJ2-1, the full variable domain is GAGVSQTPSNKVTEKGKYVELRCDPISGHTALYWYRQSLGQGPEFLIYFQGTGAADDSGLPNDRFFAVRPEGSVSTLKIQRTERGDSAVYLCASSLAPHSYNEQFFGPGTRLTVL.

A few counts support this clonotype. The chain uses TRBV12-3 or TRBV12-4 and TRBJ1-2; a possible D gene is TRBD1 (5 bases). This CDR3 is built from 13 residues. The V end lost 6 bases, the J end lost 8 bases, and 16 bases lay between the germline ends. CDR3: CASRGRGLLGYTF. In DNA, the CDR3 is TGTGCCAGCAGGGGGAGGGGATTACTGGGCTACACCTTC.

The rearrangement joins TRBV9 to TRBJ2-1; D call uncertain. Germline values: CDR1 SGDLS, CDR2 YYNGEE. V lost 3 bases, J lost 8 bases, and 9 bases lay in between. The length of the CDR3 is 12 residues. CDR3 sequence reads: CASSDRSDEQFF. The CDR3 DNA reads as TGTGCCAGCAGCGATCGGAGCGATGAGCAGTTCTTC.

J is TRBJ2-5 and V is TRBV6-2 or TRBV6-3; no clear D gene. The DNA matches TRBJ2-7 better at its end, which makes the J call doubtful. Germline values: CDR1 MNHEY, CDR2 SVGEGT. This CDR3 has 12 amino acids. The CDR3: CASISFGYEQYF. Here the CDR3 DNA reads TGTGCCAGCATTTCGTTTGGCTACGAGCAGTACTTC.

This chain links TRBV6-2 or TRBV6-3 with TRBJ2-1, with TRBD2 identical over 14 bases. V trimming: 6 bases; J trimming: 5 bases; junction bases outside the gene matches: 6. CDR3 length: 16 amino acids. Germline CDR1 and CDR2: MNHEY and SVGEGT. CDR3 amino acids: CASRGTSGGLHNEQFF. The CDR3 coding sequence is TGTGCCAGCAGAGGGACTAGCGGGGGTCTACACAATGAGCAGTTCTTC.

This clonotype was observed a few times. The chain joins TRBV15 to TRBJ1-2; D is unclear. CDR1 and CDR2 from the germline V gene are LNHNV and YYDKDF (reference sequence). The CDR3 is made up of 17 amino acids. V gave up 0 bases and J gave up 5 bases, with 19 bases separating them. CDR3 protein: CATSRDIPRTAGYGYTF. The CDR3 nucleotides read TGTGCCACCAGCAGAGACATTCCTCGGACGGCGGGTTATGGCTACACCTTC.

V usage is TRBV6-5 and J usage is TRBJ2-1, with a weak D call TRBD2 (6 bases). V was cut by 0 bases and J by 1 base, with 7 bases left in between. Germline V gene data show CDR1 as MNHEY and CDR2 as SVGAGI. CDR3 size: 15 residues. For the CDR3, the DNA is TGTGCCAGCAGTTACTCCCGGGGGTCCTACAATGAGCAGTTCTTC. Protein: CASSYSRGSYNEQFF.

This chain uses TRBV7-2 with TRBJ2-3; 10 bases match TRBD2. CDR3 length: 18 residues. Germline V gene sequence: CDR1 SGHTA, CDR2 FQGNSA. V was pared by 4 bases and J by 0 bases, with 10 bases of the junction left unmatched. The CDR3 sequence is CASSYRARAGGSTDTQYF. The CDR3 region has the DNA TGTGCCAGCAGCTACAGAGCCCGAGCGGGGGGGAGCACAGATACGCAGTATTTT.

This clonotype has a handful of counts. This chain joins TRBV29-1 and TRBJ2-3; D not certain. Germline V gene lookup returns CDR1 SQVTM and CDR2 ANQGSEA. V lost 4 bases to trimming and J lost 2 bases, with 7 bases between them. This CDR3 has 12 residues. CDR3 amino acids: CSVVQNTDTQYF. The CDR3 nucleotides read TGCAGCGTTGTCCAGAACACAGATACGCAGTATTTT.

This chain links TRBV9 with TRBJ1-2; TRBD1 might be the D (6 bases). CDR3 size: 16 residues. V was shortened by 4 bases and J by 5 bases, with 21 bases between the two germline ends. The germline V gene has CDR1 SGDLS and CDR2 YYNGEE. The CDR3 DNA is TGTGCCAGCAGCACCCAGAACAGGGCAAATGAGTATGGCTACACCTTC. Its protein product is CASSTQNRANEYGYTF.

This clonotype was counted a few times. V and J are TRBV12-3 or TRBV12-4 and TRBJ2-5, with 7 nucleotides matching TRBD1. With V trimmed by 4 bases and J by 10 bases, 12 bases remained unmatched. The CDR3 runs 14 residues. The CDR3 coding sequence is TGTGCCAGCAGTTGGGACAGCGTCCCTGAGGGCCAGTACTTC. This encodes CASSWDSVPEGQYF.

This clonotype has only a few counts. This chain joins TRBV6-1 and TRBJ2-1; no reliable D call. The CDR3 loop spans 13 amino acids. The ends were cut back, 5 bases at V and 9 bases at J, with 14 bases in the middle. CDR1 and CDR2 (germline): MNHNS, SASEGT. This CDR3 reads CASSTSKSSEQFF. CDR3 DNA sequence: TGTGCCAGCAGTACCTCAAAGTCTAGTGAGCAGTTCTTC.

The V call is TRBV28, the J call TRBJ2-2, with D possibly being TRBD1 (6 bases). The V gene's germline CDR1 is MDHEN and CDR2 SYDVKM. V gave up 3 bases and J gave up 0 bases, with 11 bases separating them. CDR3 length: 16 residues. The CDR3 protein is CASSLGASSNTGELFF. DNA for the CDR3: TGTGCCAGCAGTTTGGGGGCCTCCTCGAACACCGGGGAGCTGTTTTTT. The whole variable domain, filled in from reference TRBV28 and TRBJ2-2, reads DVKVTQSSRYLVKRTGEKVFLECVQDMDHENMFWYRQDPGLGLRLIYFSYDVKMKEKGDIPEGYSVSREKKERFSLILESASTNQTSMYLCASSLGASSNTGELFFGEGSRLTVL.

This sequence joins TRBV18 and TRBJ2-5, with TRBD1 matching over 9 bases. The end of the DNA aligns better with TRBJ2-7, so the J call may be wrong. The CDR3 totals 14 residues. Germline assignment: CDR1 KGHSH and CDR2 LQKENI. Here the CDR3 reads CASSGTGWDYEQYF. DNA of the CDR3: TGTGCCAGCTCAGGGACAGGGTGGGACTACGAGCAGTACTTC.

The chain uses TRBV18 and TRBJ2-3, with no clear D. CDR3 length: 14 amino acids. Germline lookup yields CDR1 KGHSH and CDR2 LQKENI. The V end lost 0 bases, the J end lost 1 base, and 5 bases lay between the germline ends. The CDR3 DNA follows: TGTGCCAGCTCACCACCAGCGCGCACAGATACGCAGTATTTT. Its protein is CASSPPARTDTQYF.